A single sample gave rise to the 22 T cell receptor beta chains below, sequenced in a study of T-cell memory formation after mild COVID-19 (dated by TCRdb to the early 2020s). Library generation was performed with 5' RACE. The sequencer listed for this sample is Illumina NovaSeq 6000. TCRdb redid the processing of the public reads, applying fastp at Q25 and MiXCR, and retained in-frame beta chains. Each CDR3 protein appears once, grouped with its most common genes and DNA. This sample is represented by some 200,000 distinct CDR3 sequences; roughly 23% of them were singletons. 23% of the sample is held by the ten biggest clonotypes. Sequencing input: PBMCs or a T cell subset sorted from them (not recorded which). The receptors were sampled from an adult woman who had mild COVID-19 (a few samples of this study predate the infection). The sample titles of this study are shuffled in the database, so cell type and time point are left out; the donor was told from shared clones.

V usage is TRBV7-6 and J usage is TRBJ2-7; 8 nucleotides match TRBD1. Trimming at V came to 4 bases and at J to 3 bases, leaving 8 bases not matched to a gene. This CDR3 region has 15 residues. The germline V gene encodes CDR1 SGHVS and CDR2 FNYEAQ. The CDR3 reads CASSSGQGVLYEQYF. CDR3 in DNA: TGTGCCAGCAGCTCCGGACAGGGAGTCCTCTACGAGCAGTACTTC. Looking up the rest from reference TRBV7-6 and TRBJ2-7 gives the full variable domain: GAGVSQSPRYKVTKRGQDVALRCDPISGHVSLYWYRQALGQGPEFLTYFNYEAQQDKSGLPNDRFSAERPEGSISTLTIQRTEQRDSAMYRCASSSGQGVLYEQYFGPGTRLTVT.

This clonotype was seen only a few times. This CDR3 is CASSWGQNYGYTF. The CDR3 region has the DNA TGTGCCAGCAGTTGGGGACAGAACTATGGCTACACCTTC. The chain is built from TRBV27 and TRBJ1-2; 7 nucleotides line up with TRBD1. CDR1 and CDR2 from the germline V gene are MNHEY and SMNVEV (reference sequence). The CDR3 spans 13 residues. The J segment lost 2 bases and the V segment lost 4 bases, leaving 1 base of the junction unmatched.

This clonotype was seen only a few times. V and J are TRBV2 and TRBJ1-2; D is perhaps TRBD1 (5 bases). Trimming pared 8 bases from V and 4 bases from J, leaving 11 bases between. The CDR3 loop spans 12 amino acids. The germline CDR1 and CDR2 sequences are SNHLY and FYNNEI. CDR3 amino acids: CASEAGTYGYTF. The CDR3, as DNA: TGTGCCAGCGAGGCAGGGACCTATGGCTACACCTTC.

Comments on this clonotype: The missing conserved phenylalanine or tryptophan at the end of this CDR3 makes a read error likely. J is TRBJ2-1 and V is TRBV2; 8 nucleotides align to TRBD2. Germline V gives CDR1 SNHLY, CDR2 FYNNEI. The CDR3 consists of 14 residues. J gave up 4 bases and V 10 bases, and 9 bases lay outside the gene matches. The CDR3 nucleotides read TGTGCCACCGAGAGCGGGAGTGGATACAATGAGCAGTTCTTA. It yields the protein CATESGSGYNEQFL.

This sequence joins TRBV20-1 and TRBJ2-7; tentatively, D is TRBD2 (6 bases). V lost 2 bases to trimming and J lost 2 bases, with 13 bases between them. The CDR3 runs to 14 residues. Germline values: CDR1 DFQATT, CDR2 SNEGSKA (reference sequence). This chain's CDR3 is CSARSRDSAYEQYF. The CDR3 DNA follows: TGCAGTGCTAGAAGCCGGGACTCCGCCTACGAGCAGTACTTC.

This clonotype was seen only a few times. The chain couples TRBV5-5 to TRBJ2-2, with D hard to call. CDR3 size: 15 residues. Germline V lookup: CDR1 SGHKS, CDR2 YYEKEE (reference sequence). The V and J ends lost 1 base and 4 bases respectively, with 11 bases between them. Written as DNA, the CDR3 is TGTGCCAGCAGCTTGTACCCCCTAGGCACCGGGGAGCTGTTTTTT. Translation: CASSLYPLGTGELFF.

V is TRBV6-2 or TRBV6-3 and J is TRBJ2-2; 12 bases are a match to TRBD2. The CDR3 totals 16 residues. Germline lookup yields CDR1 MNHEY and CDR2 SVGEGT. Losses at the gene ends were 5 bases for V and 8 bases for J; bases not matched to a gene: 9. CDR3 in amino acids: CASSPTSGRPSGELFF. The CDR3 DNA follows: TGTGCCAGCAGTCCCACTAGCGGGAGGCCCTCGGGGGAGCTGTTTTTT.

This clonotype appeared a few times. This chain links TRBV6-6 with TRBJ2-5, with D perhaps matching TRBD1 or TRBD2 (6 bases each). Trimming took 2 bases from V and 5 from J, leaving 9 bases between them. Germline loops: CDR1 MNHNY, CDR2 SVGAGI (reference sequence). CDR3 size: 13 residues. CDR3 bases: TGTGCCAGCAGTTACCAGGGGAGGGAGACCCAGTACTTC. This translates into CASSYQGRETQYF.

This clonotype was counted a single time. J is TRBJ1-6 and V is TRBV5-5; no clear D. Trimming took 2 bases from V and 3 from J, leaving 6 bases between them. CDR1 is SGHKS and CDR2 is YYEKEE in the germline V gene (reference sequence). This CDR3 has 14 residues. CDR3 sequence (DNA): TGTGCCAGCAGCTTCGGGGACTATAATTCACCCCTCCACTTT. Its protein product is CASSFGDYNSPLHF.

This clonotype has a handful of counts. V usage is TRBV6-6 and J usage is TRBJ2-7; a possible D gene is TRBD1 (5 bases). This CDR3 has 17 amino acids. The germline V gene encodes CDR1 MNHNY and CDR2 SVGAGI (reference sequence). V lost 4 bases to trimming and J lost 0 bases, with 19 bases between them. This CDR3 is CASSLGPASFSSYEQYF. CDR3 nucleotide sequence: TGTGCCAGCAGTTTGGGGCCGGCAAGTTTTAGCTCCTACGAGCAGTACTTC.

V is TRBV29-1 and J is TRBJ2-1; the match to TRBD2 covers 10 bases. The CDR3 contains 12 residues. Germline V gene data show CDR1 as SQVTM and CDR2 as ANQGSEA. V shed 3 bases and J 7 bases; nucleotides not matched to a gene: 0. CDR3 nucleotides: TGCAGCGTTGAGGGACTAGCGAATGAGCAGTTCTTC. The encoded protein is CSVEGLANEQFF.

The chain has TRBV7-8 and TRBJ2-3, with D unresolved. Germline V CDR1 and CDR2: SGHVS, FQNEAQ. The V end was cut by 1 base, the J end by 4 bases, with 18 bases between. This CDR3 spans 17 amino acids. The CDR3, as DNA: TGTGCCAGCAGCTTAGAGGTGGCCGCTCAATTCCCAGATACGCAGTATTTT. Its protein product is CASSLEVAAQFPDTQYF.

The rearrangement links TRBV7-9 to TRBJ2-7, with a tentative D call TRBD2 (5 bases). CDR1 and CDR2 (germline): SEHNR, FQNEAQ (reference sequence). This CDR3 region has 17 residues. Trimming took off 2 bases at V and 3 bases at J, with 20 bases between the two ends. The CDR3, as DNA: TGTGCCAGCAGCTTATGGAAATATCGGGGAGCTGACTACGAGCAGTACTTC. Translating it yields CASSLWKYRGADYEQYF.

The chain uses TRBV15 and TRBJ1-2; 8 bases are a match to TRBD1. Germline V lookup: CDR1 LNHNV, CDR2 YYDKDF (reference sequence). The CDR3 is made up of 17 amino acids. The V and J ends lost 0 bases and 8 bases, in that order; junction bases with no gene match: 14. The CDR3 sequence: CATSRDFSPRQGKGYTF. The DNA for the CDR3 is TGTGCCACCAGCAGAGATTTTTCTCCGAGACAGGGGAAGGGCTACACCTTC. Full variable domain (outside the CDR3, taken from reference TRBV15 and TRBJ1-2): DAMVIQNPRYQVTQFGKPVTLSCSQTLNHNVMYWYQQKSSQAPKLLFHYYDKDFNNEADTPDNFQSRRPNTSFCFLDIRSPGLGDTAMYLCATSRDFSPRQGKGYTFGSGTRLTVV.

The J gene is TRBJ2-1, the V gene TRBV7-6; 11 nucleotides match TRBD2. After removal of 3 bases from V and 10 bases from J, the junction contained 8 bases not matched to a gene. Germline lookup yields CDR1 SGHVS and CDR2 FNYEAQ. CDR3 length: 15 residues. The CDR3 loop reads CASSFLLAGVREQFF. The DNA of the CDR3 is TGTGCCAGCAGCTTCTTACTAGCGGGAGTTAGGGAGCAGTTCTTC.

This clonotype has only a few counts. CDR3 loop: CASSGSGETQYF. The CDR3 DNA sequence: TGTGCCAGCAGTGGATCGGGAGAGACCCAGTACTTC. The chain has TRBV12-3 or TRBV12-4 and TRBJ2-5; D uncertain. The V and J ends lost 5 bases and 4 bases respectively, with 8 bases between them. The CDR3 extends over 12 amino acids.

This clonotype has just a few counts. Written as DNA, the CDR3 is TGCAGCTCGACAGGGTCCTCTGGAAACACCATATATTTT. It codes for CSSTGSSGNTIYF. The V gene is TRBV29-1, the J gene TRBJ1-3; 7 nucleotides align to TRBD1. J was trimmed by 0 bases and V by 8 bases; bases with no gene match: 4. The CDR3 runs to 13 residues. Germline V CDR1 and CDR2: SQVTM, ANQGSEA.

This clonotype was seen at least ten times. The rearrangement uses TRBV5-6 and TRBJ2-7, with 11 positions matching TRBD1. The CDR3 is 14 residues long. V was clipped by 2 bases and J by 4 bases; unmatched bases: 2. Germline-derived CDR1 and CDR2 are SGHDT and YYEEEE. CDR3 in DNA: TGTGCCAGCAGCTTCGGGACAGGGGGATACGAGCAGTACTTC. Translated: CASSFGTGGYEQYF.

The chain carries TRBV6-4 and TRBJ2-3, with 7 positions matching TRBD2. Germline-derived CDR1 and CDR2 are MRHNA and SNTAGT. The CDR3 contains 16 residues. The V segment lost 0 bases and the J segment 2 bases; nucleotides outside the gene matches: 5. The CDR3 nucleotides are TGTGCCAGCAGTGACTCGGGCGGGAGTCACACAGATACGCAGTATTTT. Protein sequence: CASSDSGGSHTDTQYF.

The J gene is TRBJ1-2, the V gene TRBV11-2, with unresolved D. Trimming left V 1 base short and J 2 bases short, with 8 bases between. Germline V gene lookup returns CDR1 SGHAT and CDR2 FQNNGV. The CDR3 runs to 14 residues. As DNA, the CDR3 is TGTGCCAGCAGCTTAGCCTCGGGAAACTATGGCTACACCTTC. Translating gives CASSLASGNYGYTF.

The gene calls are TRBV12-3 or TRBV12-4 and TRBJ2-5; the D call may be TRBD1 or TRBD2 (7 bases each). The length of the CDR3 is 15 residues. V was trimmed by 5 bases and J by 4 bases, leaving 17 bases between them. CDR3: CASSGRQGGGETQYF. CDR3 nucleotides: TGTGCCAGCAGTGGACGACAGGGAGGGGGAGAGACCCAGTACTTC.

This clonotype was detected only a few times. This rearrangement joins TRBV5-1 to TRBJ2-7; D unresolved. Trimming removed 1 base at V and 5 bases at J, with 7 bases between. In germline, CDR1 is SGHRS, CDR2 YFSETQ. This CDR3 comprises 12 residues. The CDR3 DNA is TGCGCCAGCAGCTTGACCCGGAACGAGCAGTACTTC. It is translated as CASSLTRNEQYF.